A selection of T cell receptor beta chains follows, all from one sample in a study of vaccination and CD4 T cells after COVID-19. No antigen has been assigned to these receptors. TCRdb recomputed calls from the PCR reads with MiXCR, one row per CDR3 protein. The profile shows 14,000 to 15,000 distinct CDR3 sequences, 40% to 50% of them singletons. The sequenced sample was CD4+ T cells from blood, cultured in vitro. The receptors here all came from a human donor who had recovered from COVID-19. Both conserved end residues are part of each CDR3. The order of the fields is D gene, clone size, V gene, J gene, CDR3 protein, CDR3 DNA. D genes are given only for firm matches. Not all rows give a size; the values are once, few, many and, for expanded clones, a class.

d_call: .; clone_size: .; v_call: TRBV5-6; j_call: TRBJ1-5; cdr3_aa: CASSLGPGNQPQHF; cdr3_nt: TGTGCCAGCAGCTTGGGGCCCGGCAATCAGCCCCAGCATTTT
d_call: TRBD1; clone_size: .; v_call: TRBV18; j_call: TRBJ2-7; cdr3_aa: CASSPRQGSIHEQYF; cdr3_nt: TGTGCCAGCTCACCAAGACAGGGTTCCATCCACGAGCAGTACTTC
d_call: .; clone_size: .; v_call: TRBV12-3/TRBV12-4; j_call: TRBJ1-1; cdr3_aa: CASSWGMNTEAFF; cdr3_nt: TGTGCCAGCAGTTGGGGAATGAACACTGAAGCTTTCTTT
d_call: TRBD1; clone_size: once; v_call: TRBV28; j_call: TRBJ1-1; cdr3_aa: CASSLRDRVNTEAFF; cdr3_nt: TGTGCCAGCAGTTTACGGGACAGGGTGAACACTGAAGCTTTCTTT
d_call: .; clone_size: .; v_call: TRBV6-1; j_call: TRBJ1-5; cdr3_aa: CASSNRESNQPQHF; cdr3_nt: TGTGCCAGCAGTAACAGGGAGAGCAATCAGCCCCAGCATTTT
d_call: .; clone_size: .; v_call: TRBV6-1; j_call: TRBJ2-2; cdr3_aa: CASAPVYSTGELFF; cdr3_nt: TGTGCCAGCGCTCCTGTTTACAGCACCGGGGAGCTGTTTTTT
d_call: .; clone_size: .; v_call: TRBV6-5; j_call: TRBJ1-2; cdr3_aa: CVSSSDTTGGYTF; cdr3_nt: TGTGTCAGCAGTTCGGACACCACGGGGGGCTACACCTTC
d_call: .; clone_size: .; v_call: TRBV20-1; j_call: TRBJ1-1; cdr3_aa: CSARAPRGGASNTEAFF; cdr3_nt: TGCAGTGCTAGGGCCCCCCGGGGGGGGGCTTCGAACACTGAAGCTTTCTTT
d_call: .; clone_size: .; v_call: TRBV2; j_call: TRBJ1-6; cdr3_aa: CASSEGSPLNSPLHF; cdr3_nt: TGTGCCAGCAGTGAAGGGTCCCCGTTGAATTCACCCCTCCACTTT
d_call: .; clone_size: .; v_call: TRBV19; j_call: TRBJ2-3; cdr3_aa: CASSSRSDTQYF; cdr3_nt: TGTGCCAGTAGTAGCCGTTCAGATACGCAGTATTTT
d_call: .; clone_size: .; v_call: TRBV12-3/TRBV12-4; j_call: TRBJ1-1; cdr3_aa: CASSLTGQGTEAFF; cdr3_nt: TGTGCCAGCAGTTTGACGGGGCAGGGCACTGAAGCTTTCTTT
d_call: .; clone_size: few; v_call: TRBV14; j_call: TRBJ1-3; cdr3_aa: CASSQDEGDTIYF; cdr3_nt: TGTGCCAGCAGCCAAGATGAGGGAGACACCATATATTTT
d_call: .; clone_size: .; v_call: TRBV6-2/TRBV6-3; j_call: TRBJ1-1; cdr3_aa: CASTKQAGEGYTEAFF; cdr3_nt: TGTGCCAGCACCAAACAGGCAGGGGAGGGGTACACTGAAGCTTTCTTT
d_call: .; clone_size: .; v_call: TRBV2; j_call: TRBJ1-1; cdr3_aa: CASSRLNTANTEAFF; cdr3_nt: TGTGCCAGCAGTCGTTTAAATACAGCGAACACTGAAGCTTTCTTT
d_call: TRBD1; clone_size: .; v_call: TRBV5-5; j_call: TRBJ2-7; cdr3_aa: CASSLESNRGLYF; cdr3_nt: TGTGCCAGCAGCTTGGAGTCGAACAGGGGGCTGTACTTC
d_call: TRBD2; clone_size: .; v_call: TRBV29-1; j_call: TRBJ2-7; cdr3_aa: CSAGGHGIEQYF; cdr3_nt: TGCAGCGCGGGAGGCCATGGTATTGAGCAGTACTTC
d_call: TRBD2; clone_size: .; v_call: TRBV7-2; j_call: TRBJ2-7; cdr3_aa: CASSHQVGLAGGTYEQYF; cdr3_nt: TGTGCCAGCAGCCACCAGGTGGGACTAGCGGGGGGGACCTACGAGCAGTACTTC
d_call: .; clone_size: .; v_call: TRBV12-3/TRBV12-4; j_call: TRBJ1-1; cdr3_aa: CASSPNQGRNTEAFF; cdr3_nt: TGTGCCAGCAGTCCTAACCAGGGCAGGAACACTGAAGCTTTCTTT
d_call: TRBD2; clone_size: .; v_call: TRBV20-1; j_call: TRBJ2-7; cdr3_aa: CSVVAGEPYEQYF; cdr3_nt: TGCAGTGTCGTAGCGGGGGAGCCCTACGAGCAGTACTTC
d_call: .; clone_size: .; v_call: TRBV2; j_call: TRBJ2-6; cdr3_aa: CASKRQGTSGANVLTF; cdr3_nt: TGTGCCAGCAAGCGCCAGGGTACCTCTGGGGCCAACGTCCTGACTTTC
d_call: .; clone_size: few; v_call: TRBV6-1; j_call: TRBJ2-7; cdr3_aa: CASRVGGYETYEQYF; cdr3_nt: TGTGCCAGCAGGGTTGGGGGGTACGAGACCTACGAGCAGTACTTC
d_call: .; clone_size: .; v_call: TRBV7-2; j_call: TRBJ2-5; cdr3_aa: CASSLVGGVETQYF; cdr3_nt: TGTGCCAGCAGCTTGGTTGGCGGGGTAGAGACCCAGTACTTC
d_call: .; clone_size: few; v_call: TRBV7-2; j_call: TRBJ1-5; cdr3_aa: CASSLGPAARLDQPQHF; cdr3_nt: TGTGCCAGCAGCTTAGGGCCGGCAGCTCGCTTGGATCAGCCCCAGCATTTT
d_call: TRBD2; clone_size: .; v_call: TRBV14; j_call: TRBJ2-7; cdr3_aa: CASSQGGGVSQYF; cdr3_nt: TGTGCCAGCAGCCAAGGCGGGGGGGTTTCGCAGTACTTC
d_call: TRBD2; clone_size: .; v_call: TRBV20-1; j_call: TRBJ2-2; cdr3_aa: CSARDTIAGGGTGELFF; cdr3_nt: TGCAGTGCTAGAGACACCATAGCGGGAGGCGGCACCGGGGAGCTGTTTTTT
d_call: .; clone_size: .; v_call: TRBV12-5; j_call: TRBJ1-2; cdr3_aa: CASGLDSNYGYTF; cdr3_nt: TGTGCTAGTGGTTTGGACAGTAACTATGGCTACACCTTC
d_call: .; clone_size: once; v_call: TRBV19; j_call: TRBJ1-2; cdr3_aa: CATGEAFYGYTF; cdr3_nt: TGTGCCACCGGGGAGGCTTTCTATGGCTACACCTTC
d_call: .; clone_size: .; v_call: TRBV6-5; j_call: TRBJ1-3; cdr3_aa: CASSYSSGNTIYF; cdr3_nt: TGTGCCAGCAGTTACAGCTCTGGAAACACCATATATTTT
d_call: .; clone_size: .; v_call: TRBV21-1; j_call: TRBJ2-7; cdr3_aa: CASSNLKGLAGAYEQYF; cdr3_nt: TGTGCCAGCAGCAATTTAAAGGGACTAGCGGGGGCCTACGAGCAGTACTTC
d_call: .; clone_size: few; v_call: TRBV7-2; j_call: TRBJ2-6; cdr3_aa: CASSLWAGGANVLTF; cdr3_nt: TGTGCCAGCAGCTTATGGGCGGGGGGGGCCAACGTCCTGACTTTC
d_call: TRBD1; clone_size: .; v_call: TRBV29-1; j_call: TRBJ2-1; cdr3_aa: CSVLGGRDEQFF; cdr3_nt: TGCAGCGTCCTAGGGGGCCGGGATGAGCAGTTCTTC
d_call: TRBD1; clone_size: .; v_call: TRBV7-2; j_call: TRBJ1-2; cdr3_aa: CASSLKDRAGDYTF; cdr3_nt: TGTGCCAGCAGCTTAAAGGACAGGGCTGGGGACTACACCTTC
d_call: TRBD1; clone_size: .; v_call: TRBV5-1; j_call: TRBJ2-3; cdr3_aa: CASSRTGDAADTQYF; cdr3_nt: TGCGCCAGCAGCAGGACAGGGGACGCGGCAGATACGCAGTATTTT
d_call: .; clone_size: .; v_call: TRBV7-2; j_call: TRBJ2-3; cdr3_aa: CASSLFAEPTQYF; cdr3_nt: TGTGCCAGCAGCTTATTTGCAGAACCAACGCAGTATTTT
d_call: .; clone_size: .; v_call: TRBV1; j_call: TRBJ2-3; cdr3_aa: CTSSQDSPRSLTDTQYF; cdr3_nt: TGCACCAGCAGCCAAGATAGCCCAAGATCTCTCACAGATACGCAGTATTTT
d_call: TRBD2; clone_size: .; v_call: TRBV7-2; j_call: TRBJ2-3; cdr3_aa: CASSFTSGGAGDTQYF; cdr3_nt: TGTGCCAGCAGCTTTACTAGCGGGGGGGCGGGGGATACGCAGTATTTT
d_call: .; clone_size: .; v_call: TRBV12-3/TRBV12-4; j_call: TRBJ2-7; cdr3_aa: CASQGQDTYEQYF; cdr3_nt: TGTGCCAGCCAGGGCCAGGATACCTACGAGCAGTACTTC
d_call: .; clone_size: medium-sized; v_call: TRBV7-8; j_call: TRBJ2-7; cdr3_aa: CASSPNFGGGYYEQYF; cdr3_nt: TGTGCCAGCAGCCCCAACTTTGGAGGCGGATACTACGAGCAGTACTTC
d_call: TRBD1; clone_size: .; v_call: TRBV27; j_call: TRBJ2-5; cdr3_aa: CASSYFRDRAQETQYF; cdr3_nt: TGTGCCAGCAGTTACTTCCGGGACAGGGCCCAAGAGACCCAGTACTTC
d_call: .; clone_size: few; v_call: TRBV11-2; j_call: TRBJ1-6; cdr3_aa: CASSSQGSGPLHF; cdr3_nt: TGTGCCAGCAGCTCACAGGGAAGTGGACCCCTCCACTTT
d_call: TRBD1; clone_size: .; v_call: TRBV6-2/TRBV6-3; j_call: TRBJ2-6; cdr3_aa: CASRDRGSGANVLTF; cdr3_nt: TGTGCCAGCAGAGACAGGGGCTCTGGGGCCAACGTCCTGACTTTC
d_call: .; clone_size: .; v_call: TRBV27; j_call: TRBJ1-1; cdr3_aa: CASSPARTVNTEAFF; cdr3_nt: TGTGCCAGCAGTCCAGCCCGGACTGTGAACACTGAAGCTTTCTTT
d_call: .; clone_size: once; v_call: TRBV10-3; j_call: TRBJ2-7; cdr3_aa: CAISEAALTDNAYEQYF; cdr3_nt: TGTGCCATCAGTGAGGCCGCTCTCACCGATAACGCCTACGAGCAGTACTTC